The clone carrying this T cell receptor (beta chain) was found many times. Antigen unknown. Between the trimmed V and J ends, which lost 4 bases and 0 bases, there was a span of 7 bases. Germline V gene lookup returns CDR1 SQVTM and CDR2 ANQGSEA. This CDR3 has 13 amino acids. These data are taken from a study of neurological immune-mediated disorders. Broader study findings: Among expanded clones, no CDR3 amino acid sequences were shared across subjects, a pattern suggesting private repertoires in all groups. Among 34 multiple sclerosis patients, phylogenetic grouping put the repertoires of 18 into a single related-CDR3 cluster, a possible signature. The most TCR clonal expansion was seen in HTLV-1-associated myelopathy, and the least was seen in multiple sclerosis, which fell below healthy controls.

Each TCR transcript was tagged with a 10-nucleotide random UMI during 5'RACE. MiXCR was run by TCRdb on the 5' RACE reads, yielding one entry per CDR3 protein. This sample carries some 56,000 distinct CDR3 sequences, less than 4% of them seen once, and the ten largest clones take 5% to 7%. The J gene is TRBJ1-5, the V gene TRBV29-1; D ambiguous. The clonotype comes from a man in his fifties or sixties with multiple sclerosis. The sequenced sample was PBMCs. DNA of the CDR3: TGCAGCGTTGCGGAGAATAGCAATCAGCCCCAGCATTTT. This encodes CSVAENSNQPQHF.